Presented here are 3 T cell receptor beta chains from one specimen sequenced in a study of shared clonotypes between healthy human individuals (dated by TCRdb to the early 2020s). Preparation of the library involved the immunoSEQ multiplex PCR assay. TCRdb carries this immuneACCESS record with in-frame sequences only. Its versions omit some clonotypes, under half of them owing to an unresolved V gene in the studies checked, with the rest unexplained. The sample includes about 520,000 clones, with about 96% observed a single time. The top ten clones comprise approximately 0.06% of the sample. Sequencing was carried out using naive CD4+ T cells sorted from blood. This specimen's cell subset or site label, interpreted: CD45RA+ positively selected. All receptors come from a woman in her thirties in good health.

The gene calls are TRBV30 and TRBJ2-1; TRBD2 matches 15 bases. V lost 1 base and J lost 4; bases outside the gene matches: 11. Germline V gene lookup returns CDR1 GTSNPN and CDR2 SVGIG (reference sequence). The length of the CDR3 is 19 residues. The DNA of the CDR3 is TGTGCCTGGAGTGCCCTCCGGACTAGCGGGAGGGCCGCATACAATGAGCAGTTCTTC. This sequence encodes CAWSALRTSGRAAYNEQFF. Full variable domain (rest looked up from reference TRBV30 and TRBJ2-1): SQTIHQWPATLVQPVGSPLSLECTVEGTSNPNLYWYRQAAGRGLQLLFYSVGIGQISSEVPQNLSASRPQDRQFILSSKKLLLSDSGFYLCAWSALRTSGRAAYNEQFFGPGTRLTVL.

The chain employs TRBV19 and TRBJ1-1; TRBD1 matches at 10 bases. This CDR3 contains 14 residues. Germline-derived CDR1 and CDR2 are LNHDA and SQIVND (reference sequence). Losses at the gene ends were 7 bases for V and 6 bases for J; bases not matched to a gene: 8. The DNA for the CDR3 is TGTGCCAGTATTTCGACAGGGGGCGCATCTGAAGCTTTCTTT. Amino acids: CASISTGGASEAFF. The full variable domain, completed using reference TRBV19 and TRBJ1-1, is DGGITQSPKYLFRKEGQNVTLSCEQNLNHDAMYWYRQDPGQGLRLIYYSQIVNDFQKGDIAEGYSVSREKKESFPLTVTSAQKNPTAFYLCASISTGGASEAFFGQGTRLTVV.

The chain carries TRBV2 and TRBJ2-5, with 11 bases that match TRBD2. Germline loops: CDR1 SNHLY, CDR2 FYNNEI. The CDR3 sequence is 15 residues long. Germline trimming cut 4 bases from V and 2 bases from J; bases unmatched to any gene: 3. CDR3 sequence reads: CASSGIAGGQETQYF. CDR3 coding DNA: TGTGCCAGCAGTGGAATAGCGGGAGGGCAAGAGACCCAGTACTTC.